The next 25 T cell receptor beta chains were all read from a single sample in a study of blood T cell repertoires in COVID-19. The method was immunoSEQ multiplex PCR; TCRdb's version includes in-frame clones alone and lacks a portion of them. The sample contains around 260,000 clones, 85% to 90% of which appear only once. Specimen: peripheral blood. The receptors here all came from a woman between 40 and 55 years old who had recovered from COVID-19.

V is TRBV6-2 or TRBV6-3 and J is TRBJ2-1; TRBD2 is a possible D gene (6 bases). Trimming stripped 5 bases from V and 0 bases from J, with 11 bases between. This CDR3 has 15 amino acids. Germline V gene sequence: CDR1 MNHEY, CDR2 SVGEGT. The CDR3 region has the DNA TGTGCCAGCAGTCCCCCGGGAGCCTCCTACAATGAGCAGTTCTTC. Amino acid sequence: CASSPPGASYNEQFF.

This clone was found a few times. The chain recombines TRBV7-2 with TRBJ2-6; D is uncertain. Per germline, CDR1 SGHTA and CDR2 FQGNSA. The CDR3 loop spans 13 amino acids. The V end was cut by 6 bases, the J end by 0 bases, with 3 bases between. CDR3 sequence: CASRYSGANVLTF. The CDR3 DNA reads as TGTGCCAGCAGGTACTCTGGGGCCAACGTCCTGACTTTC. Combining the CDR3 with reference TRBV7-2 and TRBJ2-6 gives the whole variable domain GAGVSQSPSNKVTEKGKDVELRCDPISGHTALYWYRQSLGQGLEFLIYFQGNSAPDKSGLPSDRFSAERTGGSVSTLTIQRTQQEDSAVYLCASRYSGANVLTFGAGSRLTVL.

This clone was recorded only once. The V gene is TRBV5-4, the J gene TRBJ2-1, with D possibly being TRBD1 (6 bases). The CDR3 is 14 amino acids. The germline V and J ends were trimmed by 9 bases and 9 bases, with 22 bases remaining between them. Germline V gene sequence: CDR1 SGHNT, CDR2 YYREEE (reference sequence). Here the CDR3 DNA reads TGTGCCACACACCCCATACAGGGAACAGGTGAGCAGTTCTTC. Translating gives CATHPIQGTGEQFF.

The gene calls are TRBV7-2 and TRBJ1-4; TRBD1 matches at 9 bases. This CDR3 region has 14 residues. V was clipped by 5 bases and J by 8 bases; unmatched bases: 6. Germline V gives CDR1 SGHTA, CDR2 FQGNSA. The CDR3 loop reads CASSLGTGREKLFF. The CDR3 nucleotides are TGTGCCAGCAGCCTCGGGACAGGGAGGGAAAAACTGTTTTTT.

V gene TRBV27 combines with J gene TRBJ1-5, with 7 positions matching TRBD1. CDR1 is MNHEY and CDR2 is SMNVEV in the germline V gene (reference sequence). The ends lost 6 bases at V and 4 bases at J; junction bases unmatched: 6. CDR3 length equals 14 residues. Here the CDR3 DNA reads TGTGCCAGCAGCTATCGACAGGGTAATCAGCCCCAGCATTTT. The encoded protein is CASSYRQGNQPQHF.

This clone was counted a few times. An end of the junction differs from the germline gene, which may be a read error. J is TRBJ1-5 and V is TRBV24-1, with 10 bases lining up with TRBD1. Germline assignment: CDR1 KGHDR and CDR2 SFDVKD. This CDR3 spans 14 amino acids. The CDR3 DNA reads TGTGCCACCAGTGCCGCCCAAGGGGACAGGGGCTGGTATTTT. It is translated as CATSAAQGDRGWYF.

The chain links TRBV9 to TRBJ2-5; TRBD1 matches 9 bases. There are 16 residues in the CDR3. Germline trimming cut 4 bases from V and 5 bases from J; bases unmatched to any gene: 12. Per the germline V gene, CDR1 is SGDLS and CDR2 is YYNGEE. CDR3 coding DNA: TGTGCCAGCAGCCTCCGGACAGGGGAAGGGTTGGAGACCCAGTACTTC. It translates to CASSLRTGEGLETQYF.

This clone was observed once. V and J are TRBV30 and TRBJ1-5; perhaps TRBD1 as D (6 bases). The CDR3 extends over 16 amino acids. Trimming took off 3 bases at V and 3 bases at J, with 18 bases between the two ends. Germline values: CDR1 GTSNPN, CDR2 SVGIG (reference sequence). The chain's CDR3 is CAWSAGWGQPNQPQHF. The CDR3 nucleotides are TGTGCCTGGAGCGCAGGGTGGGGGCAGCCCAATCAGCCCCAGCATTTT.

The rearrangement joins TRBV3-1 (or the pseudogene TRBV3-2) to TRBJ1-2; 8 bases agree with TRBD1. CDR1 is LGHDT, CDR2 YNNKEL, per germline (reference sequence). The CDR3 contains 16 residues. The ends lost 2 bases at V and 8 bases at J; junction bases unmatched: 13. In DNA, the CDR3 is TGTGCCAGCAGCCAACAACCCCCGGACAGGGACCACGGCTACACCTTC. Translating gives CASSQQPPDRDHGYTF.

The chain uses TRBV30 and TRBJ1-5; D is unclear. CDR1 is GTSNPN, CDR2 SVGIG, per germline (reference sequence). V was clipped by 0 bases and J by 6 bases, with 9 bases between them. The CDR3 runs to 13 residues. Written as DNA, the CDR3 is TGTGCCTGGAGTGTTGGGAGGGCTCAGCCCCAGCATTTT. This codes for CAWSVGRAQPQHF.

This chain connects TRBV6-5 to TRBJ1-4, with D unclear. CDR3 size: 16 residues. The V gene's germline CDR1 is MNHEY and CDR2 SVGAGI. V was pared by 2 bases and J by 7 bases, with 17 bases between. The CDR3 sequence: CASSYPGVALAEKLFF. The DNA of the CDR3 is TGTGCCAGCAGTTACCCCGGAGTTGCCCTTGCTGAAAAACTGTTTTTT.

The chain has TRBV27 and TRBJ2-5; 7 bases map to TRBD1. Germline CDR1 is MNHEY and CDR2 is SMNVEV (reference sequence). Unmatched junction bases numbered 12, after V lost 7 bases and J lost 4 bases. The CDR3 sequence is 15 residues long. CDR3 loop: CASKNTGVLGETQYF. The CDR3 region has the DNA TGTGCCAGCAAGAATACAGGGGTTTTGGGAGAGACCCAGTACTTC.

The chain employs TRBV9 and TRBJ1-4; possibly TRBD1 for D (5 bases). Germline-derived CDR1 and CDR2 are SGDLS and YYNGEE. With 4 bases removed from V and 11 bases from J, the gap between germline ends came to 15 bases. This CDR3 region has 13 residues. CDR3 sequence: CASSSSDIGKLFF. The CDR3 DNA follows: TGTGCCAGCAGCTCCTCGGACATTGGTAAACTGTTTTTT.

A few counts support this clone. V usage is TRBV2 and J usage is TRBJ1-1, with no clear D. Germline CDR1 and CDR2: SNHLY and FYNNEI. This CDR3 region has 16 residues. The V end was cut by 2 bases, the J end by 0 bases, with 13 bases between. CDR3 nucleotide sequence: TGTGCCAGCAGTGAAATTATGGAGAGTTTGAACACTGAAGCTTTCTTT. Amino acid sequence: CASSEIMESLNTEAFF.

The rearrangement joins TRBV7-9 to TRBJ1-1, with 8 bases that match TRBD1. This CDR3 comprises 13 residues. Germline V CDR1 and CDR2: SEHNR, FQNEAQ (reference sequence). The junction had 6 bases not matched to a gene; V was cut back by 6 bases and J by 6 bases. This chain's CDR3 is CASRNRGMSEAFF. The CDR3 DNA reads as TGTGCCAGCAGGAACAGGGGGATGTCTGAAGCTTTCTTT.

As to this clone: This same CDR3 is encoded by further DNA sequences in the sample. The V call is TRBV5-4, the J call TRBJ1-1, with 10 bases that match TRBD1. The V segment lost 0 bases and the J segment 0 bases; nucleotides outside the gene matches: 2. This CDR3 is 16 amino acids long. The germline V gene encodes CDR1 SGHNT and CDR2 YYREEE (reference sequence). This CDR3 is CASSLEGQGMNTEAFF. As DNA, the CDR3 is TGTGCCAGCAGCTTGGAGGGACAGGGGATGAACACTGAAGCTTTCTTT.

The chain carries TRBV6-4 and TRBJ2-1; the match to TRBD2 covers 10 bases. V was pared by 5 bases and J by 7 bases, with 2 bases of the junction left unmatched. The CDR3 is 13 amino acids. The germline V gene encodes CDR1 MRHNA and CDR2 SNTAGT. The CDR3 nucleotides are TGTGCCAGCAGTACTAGCGGGGAGAATGAGCAGTTCTTC. Translation: CASSTSGENEQFF.

This chain connects TRBV9 to TRBJ1-4, with 10 nucleotides matching TRBD1. Germline values: CDR1 SGDLS, CDR2 YYNGEE. The ends lost 0 bases at V and 8 bases at J; junction bases unmatched: 4. The CDR3 is made up of 15 amino acids. CDR3 in amino acids: CASSVDGQGGEKLFF. In DNA, the CDR3 is TGTGCCAGCAGCGTAGACGGACAGGGGGGAGAAAAACTGTTTTTT. Variable domain in full (rest from reference TRBV9 and TRBJ1-4): DSGVTQTPKHLITATGQRVTLRCSPRSGDLSVYWYQQSLDQGLQFLIQYYNGEERAKGNILERFSAQQFPDLHSELNLSSLELGDSALYFCASSVDGQGGEKLFFGSGTQLSVL.

This chain joins TRBV29-1 and TRBJ2-7; D possibly corresponds to TRBD2 (6 bases). The V end lost 6 bases, the J end lost 6 bases, and 12 bases lay between the germline ends. This CDR3 comprises 11 residues. CDR1 is SQVTM and CDR2 is ANQGSEA in the germline V gene. CDR3 coding DNA: TGCAGCGTCGTGGGGCGGGGCGAGCAGTACTTC. This gives the protein CSVVGRGEQYF.

V and J are TRBV5-6 and TRBJ1-2, with 7 bases lining up with TRBD1. This CDR3 has 14 amino acids. Per the germline V gene, CDR1 is SGHDT and CDR2 is YYEEEE. The V and J ends lost 0 bases and 7 bases, in that order; junction bases with no gene match: 6. CDR3 coding DNA: TGTGCCAGCAGCTTGGGACAGGGATCCCTTGGCTACACCTTC. It codes for CASSLGQGSLGYTF.

The chain is built from TRBV18 and TRBJ1-5, with D hard to call. Trimming stripped 3 bases from V and 0 bases from J, with 9 bases between. Germline assignment: CDR1 KGHSH and CDR2 LQKENI. The CDR3 contains 15 residues. CDR3 protein: CASSPGGLSNQPQHF. CDR3 DNA: TGTGCCAGCTCACCGGGAGGTCTTAGCAATCAGCCCCAGCATTTT.

The rearrangement uses TRBV28 and TRBJ1-2; 9 bases match TRBD1. J was trimmed by 4 bases and V by 1 base; bases with no gene match: 10. CDR3 length: 17 amino acids. Germline CDR1 reads MDHEN; CDR2 reads SYDVKM. This chain's CDR3 is CASSLSGQGREGYGYTF. The CDR3 DNA is TGTGCCAGCAGTTTATCCGGACAGGGGCGAGAGGGCTATGGCTACACCTTC.

V and J are TRBV5-4 and TRBJ1-1; a weak D match, TRBD1 (5 bases). The CDR3 covers 14 residues. The germline gives CDR1 SGHNT, CDR2 YYREEE (reference sequence). Trimming cost V 3 bases and J 3 bases, with 12 bases left between them. CDR3 loop: CASSYGAGDTEAFF. The CDR3 region has the DNA TGTGCCAGCAGCTACGGGGCGGGGGACACTGAAGCTTTCTTT.

The chain uses TRBV14 and TRBJ2-5; D call uncertain. V dropped 1 base and J dropped 5 bases, with 5 bases sitting between them. The CDR3 covers 12 residues. The germline V gene encodes CDR1 SGHDN and CDR2 FVKESK. The CDR3 region has the DNA TGTGCCAGCAGCCAAGGTCGGGAGACCCAGTACTTC. Translating gives CASSQGRETQYF.

The chain recombines TRBV19 with TRBJ1-4; D perhaps matches TRBD1 (6 bases). This CDR3 is 14 amino acids long. V was trimmed by 6 bases and J by 6 bases, leaving 14 bases between them. Germline V gene lookup returns CDR1 LNHDA and CDR2 SQIVND (reference sequence). CDR3 DNA sequence: TGTGCCAGTAGGCCGGGACAACGGGATGAAAAACTGTTTTTT. It specifies CASRPGQRDEKLFF.